The 26 T cell receptor beta chains listed next were all sequenced from one sample in a study of cytomegalovirus exposure and HLA in healthy donors. PCR primers comprised 60 Vbeta and 13 Jbeta primers. Sequencing used immunoSEQ multiplex PCR; TCRdb keeps in-frame clones, though not all of them. The sample has about 82,000 clones; less than 80% are singletons. The source material was PBMCs. The receptors come from a man aged 35 to 55 in good health and CMV-seropositive.

The genes are TRBV2 and TRBJ1-2; possibly TRBD1 for D (5 bases). The CDR3 totals 13 residues. Germline lookup yields CDR1 SNHLY and CDR2 FYNNEI. The V end was cut by 1 base, the J end by 6 bases, with 9 bases between. CDR3 bases: TGTGCCAGCAGTGAAGAGCAGGGAAATGGCTACACCTTC. Its protein product is CASSEEQGNGYTF. The entire variable domain, with the rest obtained from reference TRBV2 and TRBJ1-2, is as follows: EPEVTQTPSHQVTQMGQEVILRCVPISNHLYFYWYRQILGQKVEFLVSFYNNEISEKSEIFDDQFSVERPDGSNFTLKIRSTKLEDSAMYFCASSEEQGNGYTFGSGTRLTVV.

The chain is built from TRBV28 and TRBJ1-4, with 9 nucleotides matching TRBD1. The CDR3 is made up of 17 amino acids. V lost 6 bases and J lost 5; bases outside the gene matches: 13. Germline values: CDR1 MDHEN, CDR2 SYDVKM. CDR3 sequence reads: CASSSAAWTGVNEKLFF. CDR3 DNA sequence: TGTGCCAGCAGCTCCGCCGCCTGGACAGGGGTCAATGAAAAACTGTTTTTT.

V usage is TRBV19 and J usage is TRBJ2-6; TRBD2 is a possible D gene (7 bases). The CDR3 contains 15 residues. With 7 bases removed from V and 2 bases from J, the gap between germline ends came to 12 bases. Germline V gene data show CDR1 as LNHDA and CDR2 as SQIVND (reference sequence). In DNA, the CDR3 is TGTGCCAGTACTGGGGGGGGGCCTGGGGCCAACGTCCTGACTTTC. It is translated as CASTGGGPGANVLTF.

This chain connects TRBV9 to TRBJ1-2; D might be TRBD1 (5 bases). Germline lookup yields CDR1 SGDLS and CDR2 YYNGEE. CDR3 length: 13 residues. Trimming stripped 5 bases from V and 5 bases from J, with 13 bases between. Written as DNA, the CDR3 is TGTGCCAGCAGGGAACGGGGGGGGTATGGCTACACCTTC. Protein product: CASRERGGYGYTF.

The J gene is TRBJ1-2, the V gene TRBV19, with 11 bases that match TRBD1. Germline-derived CDR1 and CDR2 are LNHDA and SQIVND (reference sequence). The V segment lost 3 bases and the J segment 3 bases; nucleotides outside the gene matches: 3. The CDR3 runs 15 residues. The CDR3 nucleotides read TGTGCCAGTAGTATGGACAGGGGGCGGCACTATGGCTACACCTTC. Its translation is CASSMDRGRHYGYTF.

This clone was detected only a few times. V usage is TRBV2 and J usage is TRBJ2-3; 11 positions match TRBD1. Germline V lookup: CDR1 SNHLY, CDR2 FYNNEI. The CDR3 consists of 13 residues. V lost 7 bases and J lost 15; bases outside the gene matches: 12. CDR3 DNA sequence: TGTGCCAGCATTACATCCCCCGGGACAGGGGGATATTTT. Translation gives CASITSPGTGGYF.

The genes are TRBV5-6 and TRBJ2-1; D is perhaps TRBD2 (7 bases). CDR1 SGHDT and CDR2 YYEEEE come from the germline V gene. V was pared by 3 bases and J by 12 bases, with 25 bases between. This CDR3 has 16 amino acids. The CDR3 DNA is TGTGCCAGCAGCTCTCGGGTGGGGGGGTCTAGGGGGGTGCAGTTCTTC. Translated, it gives CASSSRVGGSRGVQFF. Complete variable domain (other parts from reference TRBV5-6 and TRBJ2-1): DAGVTQSPTHLIKTRGQQVTLRCSPKSGHDTVSWYQQALGQGPQFIFQYYEEEERQRGNFPDRFSGHQFPNYSSELNVNALLLGDSALYLCASSSRVGGSRGVQFFGPGTRLTVL.

As concerns this clone: The sample has other DNA sequences that encode this CDR3 too. The rearrangement joins TRBV27 to TRBJ1-5, with D tentatively TRBD1 (6 bases). Trimming removed 4 bases from V and 3 bases from J, with 10 bases in between. Germline V gene lookup returns CDR1 MNHEY and CDR2 SMNVEV (reference sequence). The CDR3 covers 14 residues. The CDR3 sequence is CASSSGHHNQPQHF. Written as DNA, the CDR3 is TGTGCCAGCAGTTCGGGACACCACAATCAGCCCCAGCATTTT.

The J gene is TRBJ1-3, the V gene TRBV5-6; TRBD1 matches at 9 bases. This CDR3 region has 18 residues. Germline lookup yields CDR1 SGHDT and CDR2 YYEEEE. Losses at the gene ends were 2 bases for V and 3 bases for J; bases not matched to a gene: 12. The CDR3 here is CASSLFSGQGTNGNTIYF. CDR3 in DNA: TGTGCCAGCAGCTTATTCTCGGGACAGGGAACAAATGGAAACACCATATATTTT.

The chain uses TRBV27 and TRBJ2-7; 10 bases fit TRBD2. V was pared by 5 bases and J by 5 bases, with 21 bases of the junction left unmatched. Germline CDR1 MNHEY, CDR2 SMNVEV (reference sequence). The CDR3 is 19 residues long. CDR3 bases: TGTGCCAGCAGTCCGACGGGGAAGCTAGCGGGAGTCGGGAGCGACGAGCAGTACTTC. Protein sequence: CASSPTGKLAGVGSDEQYF.

The sample holds one count of this clone. The chain is built from TRBV7-3 and TRBJ2-1; TRBD2 aligns across 13 bases. With 5 bases clipped from V and 10 bases from J, the junction kept 11 bases outside the gene matches. CDR3 size: 16 residues. In germline, CDR1 is SGHTA, CDR2 FQGTGA. This CDR3 reads CASSRGLAGRGEEQFF. The CDR3 coding sequence is TGTGCCAGCAGCCGGGGACTAGCGGGGCGAGGGGAGGAGCAGTTCTTC.

The V gene is TRBV4-1, the J gene TRBJ2-6; D gene unclear. Trimming cost V 2 bases and J 1 base, with 9 bases left between them. This CDR3 contains 16 residues. Germline V gives CDR1 MGHRA, CDR2 YSYEKL. The CDR3 DNA is TGCGCCAGCAGCCAATTACCCGGTTCTGGGGCCAACGTCCTGACTTTC. As protein: CASSQLPGSGANVLTF.

V usage is TRBV6-5 and J usage is TRBJ1-2; D gene uncertain. The V gene lost 9 bases and the J gene lost 2 bases, with 16 bases spanning the gap. Per the germline V gene, CDR1 is MNHEY and CDR2 is SVGAGI. The CDR3 runs 14 residues. The chain's CDR3 is CASSRGARNYGYTF. In DNA, the CDR3 is TGTGCCAGTTCCCGCGGCGCGCGGAACTATGGCTACACCTTC.

This rearrangement joins TRBV7-3 to TRBJ2-3; 9 bases align to TRBD1. Germline loops: CDR1 SGHTA, CDR2 FQGTGA. The CDR3 is 15 amino acids. The ends lost 5 bases at V and 1 base at J; junction bases unmatched: 4. The CDR3 DNA reads TGTGCCAGCAGCCTTTACAGGGGGCGCACAGATACGCAGTATTTT. Residues: CASSLYRGRTDTQYF. Full variable domain (remainder filled in from reference TRBV7-3 and TRBJ2-3): GAGVSQTPSNKVTEKGKYVELRCDPISGHTALYWYRQSLGQGPEFLIYFQGTGAADDSGLPNDRFFAVRPEGSVSTLKIQRTERGDSAVYLCASSLYRGRTDTQYFGPGTRLTVL.

This rearrangement joins TRBV20-1 to TRBJ2-5; 7 nucleotides match TRBD1. The length of the CDR3 is 11 residues. CDR1 is DFQATT, CDR2 SNEGSKA, per germline (reference sequence). The trim removed 8 bases at V and 5 bases at J, leaving 5 bases unmatched. The CDR3 DNA follows: TGCAGTTCGACAGGGTTGGAGACCCAGTACTTC. Protein: CSSTGLETQYF.

This chain links TRBV15 with TRBJ2-1; D possibly corresponds to TRBD2 (5 bases). Looked up from germline, CDR1 is LNHNV and CDR2 is YYDKDF (reference sequence). Trimming took off 0 bases at V and 4 bases at J, with 13 bases between the two ends. This CDR3 has 16 residues. The CDR3 region has the DNA TGTGCCACCAGCAGAGATTACAGCGGCGCTTACAATGAGCAGTTCTTC. This codes for CATSRDYSGAYNEQFF.

Note on this clone: This specimen includes other DNA sequences encoding the same CDR3. The CDR3 sequence: CASSPPLTEAFF. For the CDR3, the DNA is TGTGCCAGCAGTCCCCCTCTAACTGAAGCTTTCTTT. The gene calls are TRBV28 and TRBJ1-1; D gene unclear. The V end lost 5 bases, the J end lost 5 bases, and 9 bases lay between the germline ends. The CDR3 runs 12 residues. The germline gives CDR1 MDHEN, CDR2 SYDVKM.

This sequence joins TRBV28 and TRBJ2-7; TRBD1 agrees at 8 bases. This CDR3 contains 14 residues. Unmatched junction bases numbered 4, after V lost 4 bases and J lost 2 bases. From germline, CDR1 is MDHEN and CDR2 SYDVKM. The DNA of the CDR3 is TGTGCCAGCAGTTCCAGGGGGCTGCCCTACGAGCAGTACTTC. This sequence encodes CASSSRGLPYEQYF.

This clone was observed once. V gene TRBV9 combines with J gene TRBJ1-2; the match to TRBD1 covers 10 bases. The CDR3 totals 17 residues. The V gene end was trimmed by 0 bases and the J gene end by 2 bases; junction bases not matched to a gene: 7. Germline CDR1 SGDLS, CDR2 YYNGEE. The CDR3 bases are TGTGCCAGCAGCGTAGGAACCGGGACAGGGGAGAACTATGGCTACACCTTC. Translating it yields CASSVGTGTGENYGYTF.

This sequence joins TRBV5-1 and TRBJ2-4, with a weak D call TRBD1 (6 bases). The V end lost 4 bases, the J end lost 5 bases, and 16 bases lay between the germline ends. Germline V lookup: CDR1 SGHRS, CDR2 YFSETQ. The CDR3 totals 15 residues. CDR3 protein: CASSDSRDTQNIQYF. The CDR3, as DNA: TGCGCCAGCAGCGACTCCCGGGACACGCAAAACATTCAGTACTTC.

The genes are TRBV7-2 and TRBJ1-5; no clear D. The CDR3 length is 13 residues. The V and J ends lost 5 bases and 5 bases respectively, with 10 bases between them. Germline-derived CDR1 and CDR2 are SGHTA and FQGNSA. The CDR3 loop reads CASSADTYQPQHF. The CDR3 DNA is TGTGCCAGCAGCGCAGACACGTATCAGCCCCAGCATTTT.

The chain uses TRBV2 and TRBJ1-5; the D is unclear. Trimming removed 6 bases at V and 1 base at J, with 13 bases between. Per the germline V gene, CDR1 is SNHLY and CDR2 is FYNNEI. This CDR3 comprises 15 residues. The CDR3, as DNA: TGTGCCAGCAGCGACCACGGGATGAGCAATCAGCCCCAGCATTTT. It yields the protein CASSDHGMSNQPQHF.

The rearrangement uses TRBV2 and TRBJ2-7; possible D gene TRBD2, 7 bases. This CDR3 has 14 residues. V was clipped by 4 bases and J by 2 bases, with 12 bases between them. CDR1 is SNHLY, CDR2 FYNNEI, per germline. The CDR3 region has the DNA TGTGCCAGCAGTGGCGGGGGCAGAGCCTACGAGCAGTACTTC. This encodes CASSGGGRAYEQYF.

The V and J genes are TRBV23-1 and TRBJ1-1, with 8 bases matching TRBD1. TRBV23-1 falls under the ORF class, with uncertain function. The junction had 0 bases not matched to a gene; V was cut back by 1 base and J by 5 bases. The CDR3 runs 13 residues. The CDR3 nucleotides are TGCGCCAGCAGTCAATACAGGGGGACTGAAGCTTTCTTT. Residues: CASSQYRGTEAFF.

The gene calls are TRBV10-3 and TRBJ2-3; D is perhaps TRBD2 (6 bases). V lost 7 bases and J 4 bases, leaving 12 bases between the germline ends. Germline loops: CDR1 ENHRY, CDR2 SYGVKD. This CDR3 has 13 residues. CDR3 sequence reads: CAIMRGVPDTQYF. CDR3 in DNA: TGTGCCATCATGCGGGGAGTACCAGATACGCAGTATTTT.

This chain links TRBV27 with TRBJ1-6; no definite D call. CDR1 is MNHEY and CDR2 is SMNVEV in the germline V gene (reference sequence). This CDR3 has 17 residues. This CDR3 is CAFKAVGREPRNSPLHF. The CDR3 coding sequence is TGTGCTTTTAAGGCGGTGGGGAGGGAACCGCGGAATTCACCCCTCCACTTT.